These T cell receptor beta chains were read from a single sample in a study of blood T cell repertoires in COVID-19. Clones were read by immunoSEQ multiplex PCR, and TCRdb kept only the in-frame ones, dropping some. The repertoire holds roughly 150,000 clones, with around 84% as singletons. The sequenced material came from peripheral blood. The receptors come from a woman aged 80 or older with COVID-19, enrolled during active disease. The CDR3 runs from the conserved cysteine through the conserved F or W. A D gene is named only where the DNA matches it firmly. Rows may omit the clone size; those that give it use once, few, many or a size class.

NA	NA	TRBV12-3/TRBV12-4	TRBJ1-1	CASIKGQTTEAFF	TGTGCCAGCATTAAAGGACAGACCACTGAAGCTTTCTTT
NA	TRBD1	TRBV28	TRBJ1-1	CASTLQGGNTEAFF	TGTGCCAGCACCTTACAGGGGGGGAACACTGAAGCTTTCTTT
NA	TRBD1	TRBV19	TRBJ2-7	CASSTHRGESAEQYF	TGTGCCAGTAGTACCCACAGGGGAGAATCGGCCGAGCAGTACTTC
NA	TRBD1	TRBV28	TRBJ1-6	CASSLLRPDRGNSPLHF	TGTGCCAGCAGTTTATTGCGCCCTGACAGGGGAAATTCACCCCTCCACTTT
NA	TRBD1	TRBV19	TRBJ2-1	CASRSGTVPYGEQFF	TGTGCCAGTAGGTCCGGGACAGTGCCCTACGGGGAGCAGTTCTTC
few	NA	TRBV5-4	TRBJ1-5	CASSLFPDQPQHF	TGTGCCAGCAGCTTGTTTCCGGATCAGCCCCAGCATTTT
NA	NA	TRBV25-1	TRBJ1-6	CASNQGPYNSPLHF	TGTGCCAGCAATCAGGGCCCCTATAATTCACCCCTCCACTTT
NA	NA	TRBV6-5	TRBJ1-6	CASSSSGIANSPLHF	TGTGCCAGCAGTAGCTCCGGGATCGCGAATTCACCCCTCCACTTT
NA	NA	TRBV12-3/TRBV12-4	TRBJ1-2	CASSPGLNYGYTF	TGTGCCAGCAGTCCCGGACTGAACTATGGCTACACCTTC
few	NA	TRBV18	TRBJ2-2	CASSALANTGELFF	TGTGCCAGCTCAGCTCTAGCGAACACCGGGGAGCTGTTTTTT
NA	TRBD1	TRBV27	TRBJ2-7	CASSSSWTGIYEQYF	TGTGCCAGCAGTTCCTCCTGGACAGGGATCTACGAGCAGTACTTC
NA	NA	TRBV24-1	TRBJ1-5	CATSDGRVRSNQPQHF	TGTGCCACCAGTGATGGGCGGGTTCGGAGCAATCAGCCCCAGCATTTT
NA	NA	TRBV2	TRBJ1-6	CASSESGNSPLHF	TGTGCCAGCAGTGAAAGCGGGAATTCACCCCTCCACTTT
NA	TRBD2	TRBV6-6	TRBJ2-1	CASSSSGSSYNEQFF	TGTGCCAGCAGTTCTAGCGGGAGCTCCTACAATGAGCAGTTCTTC
NA	TRBD1	TRBV28	TRBJ1-5	CASSFPDRVRQPQHF	TGTGCCAGCAGTTTTCCCGACAGGGTAAGGCAGCCCCAGCATTTT
few	TRBD1	TRBV28	TRBJ1-2	CASTLYRGSGGYTF	TGTGCCAGCACCCTTTACAGGGGCTCCGGGGGCTACACCTTC
few	TRBD1	TRBV27	TRBJ1-3	CASSRDRLTSGNTIYF	TGTGCCAGCAGCCGGGACAGACTCACCTCTGGAAACACCATATATTTT
few	NA	TRBV7-2	TRBJ1-1	CASSQDTPRTEAFF	TGTGCCAGCAGCCAAGACACCCCCCGAACTGAAGCTTTCTTT
NA	TRBD2	TRBV7-2	TRBJ2-5	CASSTGTIPETQYF	TGTGCCAGCAGCACCGGGACTATCCCCGAGACCCAGTACTTC
NA	TRBD1	TRBV28	TRBJ1-2	CASTSGQGDYGYTF	TGTGCCAGCACTTCCGGACAGGGAGACTATGGCTACACCTTC
NA	NA	TRBV11-3	TRBJ2-2	CASSLVATGELFF	TGTGCCAGCAGCTTAGTGGCCACCGGGGAGCTGTTTTTT
NA	NA	TRBV9	TRBJ1-1	CASSVGRGTEAFF	TGTGCCAGCAGCGTAGGGAGGGGTACTGAAGCTTTCTTT
NA	TRBD2	TRBV19	TRBJ2-1	CASSIDQREHGEQFF	TGTGCCAGTAGTATAGACCAGCGGGAGCATGGTGAGCAGTTCTTC
NA	NA	TRBV21-1	TRBJ1-1	CASSPRDRQGITEAFF	TGTGCCAGCAGCCCGCGTGATCGACAGGGAATCACTGAAGCTTTCTTT
NA	TRBD1	TRBV15	TRBJ2-7	CATSRSSTGATYEQYF	TGTGCCACCAGCAGGAGTTCAACAGGGGCCACCTACGAGCAGTACTTC
NA	NA	TRBV7-9	TRBJ1-3	CASSPGGVQFTIYF	TGTGCCAGCAGCCCAGGAGGTGTTCAGTTCACCATATATTTT
NA	NA	TRBV20-1	TRBJ2-7	CSASKPGLLGEQYF	TGCAGTGCTAGTAAACCGGGTCTACTGGGCGAGCAGTACTTC
NA	NA	TRBV2	TRBJ1-1	CASSLKGLKNTEAFF	TGTGCCAGCAGTTTAAAGGGACTGAAGAACACTGAAGCTTTCTTT
NA	NA	TRBV2	TRBJ1-5	CASSLDSEISNQPQHF	TGTGCCAGCAGTTTGGACAGTGAAATTAGCAATCAGCCCCAGCATTTT
NA	NA	TRBV7-2	TRBJ1-2	CASSSRGAHGYTF	TGTGCCAGCAGCTCGCGGGGGGCCCATGGCTACACCTTC
NA	NA	TRBV15	TRBJ1-2	CATSRGEGYGYTF	TGTGCCACCAGCAGGGGAGAAGGGTATGGCTACACCTTC
NA	NA	TRBV24-1	TRBJ1-5	CATSDNYRGNNQPQHF	TGTGCCACCAGTGACAATTACCGGGGGAATAATCAGCCCCAGCATTTT
NA	TRBD2	TRBV5-1	TRBJ2-7	CASSPGHSGSSYEQYF	TGCGCCAGCAGCCCAGGACACAGCGGGAGCTCCTACGAGCAGTACTTC
NA	TRBD2	TRBV6-2/TRBV6-3	TRBJ2-2	CASSYSTGGPPGELFF	TGTGCCAGCAGTTACTCGACGGGAGGGCCGCCCGGGGAGCTGTTTTTT
NA	TRBD2	TRBV5-4	TRBJ2-3	CASQLAGGTDTQYF	TGTGCCAGCCAACTAGCGGGAGGGACAGATACGCAGTATTTT
NA	NA	TRBV21-1	TRBJ2-1	CASSIRTGGCKNTAGEQFF	TGTGCCAGCAGCATCCGGACAGGGGGCTGTAAGAACACGGCGGGCGAGCAGTTCTTC
NA	TRBD1	TRBV19	TRBJ1-5	CASSQGQGGSSNQPQHF	TGTGCCAGTAGTCAAGGACAGGGCGGTTCTAGCAATCAGCCCCAGCATTTT
NA	TRBD2	TRBV3-1/TRBV3-2	TRBJ2-1	CASSLGLAGGGQFF	TGTGCCAGCAGCCTGGGACTAGCGGGAGGGGGGCAGTTCTTC
NA	TRBD1	TRBV6-2/TRBV6-3	TRBJ2-7	CASSLGDSYEQYF	TGTGCCAGCAGTTTAGGGGACAGCTACGAGCAGTACTTC
NA	TRBD2	TRBV7-2	TRBJ2-7	CASSLEPGRAYEQYF	TGTGCCAGCAGCTTAGAACCCGGGAGGGCCTACGAGCAGTACTTC
NA	NA	TRBV19	TRBJ1-2	CASSETGVYGYTF	TGTGCCAGTAGTGAGACAGGCGTCTATGGCTACACCTTC